A selection of T cell receptor beta chains follows, all from one sample in a study of blood T cell repertoires in COVID-19. Profiling relied on immunoSEQ multiplex PCR, and the TCRdb table lists in-frame clones only, not all of them. Among about 78,000 clones listed, around 86% were seen once. Sequenced input: peripheral blood. The receptors stem from a middle-aged man with active or convalescent COVID-19. Each CDR3 is given with its conserved first and last residue. The D gene is left open where the match is weak. Rows give clone size only sometimes, using once, few, many, or a class for an expanded clone.

cdr3_aa	cdr3_nt	d_call	clone_size	j_call	v_call
CASSQDLGGNTEAFF	TGCGCCAGCAGCCAAGATCTGGGAGGTAACACTGAAGCTTTCTTT	NA	once	TRBJ1-1	TRBV4-1
CASTQQGMSGYTF	TGTGCCAGTACTCAACAGGGTATGAGCGGCTACACCTTC	NA	once	TRBJ1-2	TRBV19
CATRGQDLYSNQPQHF	TGTGCCACCAGGGGGCAAGACCTTTATAGCAATCAGCCCCAGCATTTT	TRBD1	NA	TRBJ1-5	TRBV19
CATSRERLANEKLFF	TGTGCCACCAGCAGAGAAAGATTAGCTAATGAAAAACTGTTTTTT	NA	once	TRBJ1-4	TRBV15
CASSRQGSETQYF	TGTGCCAGTAGTAGACAGGGGTCAGAGACCCAGTACTTC	TRBD1	NA	TRBJ2-5	TRBV19
CATQGIGNGYTF	TGTGCCACCCAGGGGATCGGGAATGGCTACACCTTC	NA	NA	TRBJ1-2	TRBV12-3/TRBV12-4
CASSFLSAGELFF	TGTGCCAGCAGTTTTCTCAGCGCCGGGGAGCTGTTTTTT	NA	NA	TRBJ2-2	TRBV28
CASSQLAGSQETQYF	TGTGCCAGCAGCCAACTAGCGGGGTCCCAAGAGACCCAGTACTTC	TRBD2	NA	TRBJ2-5	TRBV3-1/TRBV3-2
CASSLGQGNYGYTF	TGTGCCAGCAGCCTGGGACAGGGGAACTATGGCTACACCTTC	TRBD1	NA	TRBJ1-2	TRBV7-9
CASSQDAARDRGLCTEAFF	TGTGCCAGCAGCCAAGATGCGGCCCGGGACAGGGGGCTTTGTACTGAAGCTTTCTTT	TRBD1	NA	TRBJ1-1	TRBV14
CASSDRSGGADTQYF	TGCGCCAGCAGTGATCGTAGCGGGGGGGCAGATACGCAGTATTTT	TRBD2	NA	TRBJ2-3	TRBV10-2